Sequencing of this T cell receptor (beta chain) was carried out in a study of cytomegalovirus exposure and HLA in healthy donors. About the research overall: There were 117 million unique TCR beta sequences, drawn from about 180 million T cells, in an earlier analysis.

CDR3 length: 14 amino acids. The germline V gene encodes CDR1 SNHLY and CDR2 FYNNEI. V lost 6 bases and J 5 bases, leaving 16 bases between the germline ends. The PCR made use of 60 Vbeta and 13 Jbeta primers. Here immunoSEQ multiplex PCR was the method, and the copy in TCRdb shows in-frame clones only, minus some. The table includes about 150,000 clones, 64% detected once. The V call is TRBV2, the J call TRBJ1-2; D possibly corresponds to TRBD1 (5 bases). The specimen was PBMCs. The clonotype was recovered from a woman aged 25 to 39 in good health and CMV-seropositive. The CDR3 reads CASRSTVRGYGYTF. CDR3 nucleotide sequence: TGTGCCAGCAGATCGACAGTGCGAGGATATGGCTACACCTTC.